Presented here are 25 T cell receptor beta chains from one specimen sequenced in a study of T-cell memory formation after mild COVID-19. From the 5' RACE reads, TCRdb called clonotypes with MiXCR, one entry per CDR3 protein. In the table there are approximately 150,000 distinct CDR3 sequences, over 6% of which are singletons. Material: PBMCs or a T cell subset sorted from them (not recorded which). The receptor set was obtained from an adult woman who had mild COVID-19 (a few samples of this study predate the infection). Cell type and time point are not known.

This clonotype has a handful of counts. This chain links TRBV7-2 with TRBJ2-2, with a tentative D call TRBD2 (6 bases). Trimming removed 1 base from V and 2 bases from J, with 11 bases in between. CDR1 and CDR2 (germline): SGHTA, FQGNSA. The CDR3 is 16 amino acids. DNA of the CDR3: TGTGCCAGCAGCTTAGGCCAGGGACTCAACACCGGGGAGCTGTTTTTT. Residues: CASSLGQGLNTGELFF.

This clonotype has at least ten counts. The V and J genes are TRBV7-9 and TRBJ2-3; 9 bases are shared with TRBD2. This CDR3 comprises 15 residues. Germline lookup yields CDR1 SEHNR and CDR2 FQNEAQ (reference sequence). V lost 5 bases and J lost 2; bases outside the gene matches: 5. The CDR3 sequence: CASSRGTSYTDTQYF. CDR3 nucleotides: TGTGCCAGCAGCCGGGGGACTAGCTACACAGATACGCAGTATTTT.

At least ten counts were recorded for this clonotype. This chain links TRBV9 with TRBJ1-1; no definite D call. The V gene's germline CDR1 is SGDLS and CDR2 YYNGEE. The CDR3 has 15 residues. The V gene lost 6 bases and the J gene lost 3 bases, with 18 bases spanning the gap. The CDR3 DNA reads TGTGCCAGCATCAAGCTGGCAGCTCTCGACACTGAAGCTTTCTTT. Its translation is CASIKLAALDTEAFF.

The sample holds many counts of this clonotype. This chain uses TRBV7-2 with TRBJ2-3; TRBD2 aligns across 11 bases. Germline loops: CDR1 SGHTA, CDR2 FQGNSA. With 5 bases clipped from V and 2 bases from J, the junction kept 6 bases outside the gene matches. CDR3 size: 16 residues. Here the CDR3 reads CASSTGLAGHTDTQYF. In DNA, the CDR3 is TGTGCCAGCAGCACTGGACTAGCGGGTCACACAGATACGCAGTATTTT.

The chain joins TRBV14 to TRBJ2-1, with 9 nucleotides matching TRBD1. J gave up 10 bases and V 0 bases, and 10 bases lay outside the gene matches. The CDR3 covers 16 residues. Germline V gene data show CDR1 as SGHDN and CDR2 as FVKESK. The CDR3 spells CASSQEGQTGGLEQFF. The DNA of the CDR3 is TGTGCCAGCAGCCAAGAAGGTCAGACAGGGGGGCTCGAGCAGTTCTTC.

The chain employs TRBV18 and TRBJ2-5, with D unclear. The CDR3 loop spans 13 amino acids. V dropped 1 base and J dropped 1 base, with 4 bases sitting between them. Germline V gives CDR1 KGHSH, CDR2 LQKENI. CDR3 protein: CASSPRLQETQYF. The CDR3 region has the DNA TGTGCCAGCTCACCACGGCTCCAAGAGACCCAGTACTTC.

As concerns this clonotype: A single base separates this from a much larger clone, so it may be a read error. The CDR3 protein is CSSSSNRGVSPLHF. The CDR3 coding sequence is TGTTCCAGCAGCTCCAACCGGGGGGTTTCACCCCTCCACTTT. V gene TRBV5-6 combines with J gene TRBJ1-6, with a tentative D call TRBD1 (5 bases). Germline CDR1 SGHDT, CDR2 YYEEEE. The CDR3 covers 14 residues.

Only a few counts were recorded for this clonotype. J is TRBJ2-2 and V is TRBV29-1; 8 bases map to TRBD2. Germline loops: CDR1 SQVTM, CDR2 ANQGSEA. Trimming cost V 4 bases and J 0 bases; bases outside gene matches: 7. This CDR3 has 16 amino acids. The chain's CDR3 is CSVGRGGVTNTGELFF. CDR3 DNA: TGCAGCGTTGGCCGGGGGGGCGTAACGAACACCGGGGAGCTGTTTTTT.

This clonotype has just a few counts. The rearrangement joins TRBV7-2 to TRBJ2-7; D gene uncertain. CDR1 and CDR2 (germline): SGHTA, FQGNSA. Trimming stripped 2 bases from V and 4 bases from J, with 15 bases between. This CDR3 has 15 residues. CDR3 bases: TGTGCCAGCAGCTTATTTACAGAGTGGCGTTACGAGCAGTACTTC. Its translation is CASSLFTEWRYEQYF.

V and J are TRBV7-2 and TRBJ2-3; weak D call: TRBD2 (6 bases). This CDR3 has 14 residues. V lost 7 bases and J 5 bases, leaving 16 bases between the germline ends. CDR1 and CDR2 from the germline V gene are SGHTA and FQGNSA. This CDR3 reads CASTSGLRQDTQYF. CDR3 DNA: TGTGCCAGCACCTCGGGACTCCGCCAAGATACGCAGTATTTT.

V is TRBV7-8 and J is TRBJ1-6, with a tentative D call TRBD1 (6 bases). Looked up from germline, CDR1 is SGHVS and CDR2 is FQNEAQ. This CDR3 comprises 14 residues. The V end lost 5 bases, the J end lost 10 bases, and 15 bases lay between the germline ends. The CDR3 reads CASSPGTKESPLHF. CDR3 DNA sequence: TGTGCCAGCAGCCCCGGGACAAAAGAATCACCCCTCCACTTT.

The chain couples TRBV7-6 to TRBJ2-1; D gene unclear. Germline V gene lookup returns CDR1 SGHVS and CDR2 FNYEAQ. CDR3 length equals 13 residues. V was clipped by 4 bases and J by 9 bases, with 13 bases between them. The CDR3 loop is CASSSRGDREQFF. For the CDR3, the DNA is TGTGCCAGCAGCTCCAGAGGTGATCGTGAGCAGTTCTTC. Complete variable domain (other parts from reference TRBV7-6 and TRBJ2-1): GAGVSQSPRYKVTKRGQDVALRCDPISGHVSLYWYRQALGQGPEFLTYFNYEAQQDKSGLPNDRFSAERPEGSISTLTIQRTEQRDSAMYRCASSSRGDREQFFGPGTRLTVL.

The sample holds many counts of this clonotype. This sequence joins TRBV24-1 and TRBJ1-2; 12 bases agree with TRBD1. The V gene end was trimmed by 4 bases and the J gene end by 4 bases; junction bases not matched to a gene: 9. The CDR3 sequence is 17 residues long. Looked up from germline, CDR1 is KGHDR and CDR2 is SFDVKD. The CDR3 is CATSDPGQGAPGYGYTF. The CDR3 DNA sequence: TGTGCCACCAGTGACCCGGGACAGGGGGCGCCTGGCTATGGCTACACCTTC.

This clonotype was detected only a few times. This rearrangement joins TRBV18 to TRBJ2-1; D remains ambiguous. Germline V lookup: CDR1 KGHSH, CDR2 LQKENI. CDR3 size: 13 residues. Trimming pared 3 bases from V and 9 bases from J, leaving 12 bases between. CDR3 sequence reads: CASSPGLTGEQFF. The CDR3 nucleotides read TGTGCCAGCTCACCTGGCTTGACGGGTGAGCAGTTCTTC.

The table lists this clonotype with a few counts. This chain joins TRBV5-1 and TRBJ1-1, with D possibly being TRBD1 (6 bases). V lost 3 bases and J 0 bases, leaving 12 bases between the germline ends. The CDR3 has 15 amino acids. Per germline, CDR1 SGHRS and CDR2 YFSETQ. CDR3 protein: CASSSGQTLNTEAFF. CDR3 nucleotide sequence: TGCGCCAGCAGCTCGGGACAAACGTTGAACACTGAAGCTTTCTTT.

This clonotype was counted many times. The chain recombines TRBV6-6 with TRBJ2-2, with D tentatively TRBD1 or TRBD2 (5 bases each). V lost 2 bases to trimming and J lost 5 bases, with 12 bases between them. Germline V gene lookup returns CDR1 MNHNY and CDR2 SVGAGI (reference sequence). The CDR3 is 15 amino acids. CDR3: CASSYPGTSTGELFF. DNA for the CDR3: TGTGCCAGCAGTTACCCTGGGACCTCGACCGGGGAGCTGTTTTTT.

This chain joins TRBV12-3 or TRBV12-4 and TRBJ1-5, with D possibly matching TRBD1 (5 bases). The CDR3 is made up of 13 amino acids. Trimming took off 6 bases at V and 7 bases at J, with 13 bases between the two ends. The CDR3 loop is CASSEGVWQPQHF. The CDR3 DNA sequence: TGTGCCAGCAGCGAAGGGGTGTGGCAGCCCCAGCATTTT.

This clonotype was counted at least ten times. The chain joins TRBV6-2 or TRBV6-3 to TRBJ2-1, with TRBD2 matching 10 bases. The junction had 11 bases not matched to a gene; V was cut back by 4 bases and J by 5 bases. The germline gives CDR1 MNHEY, CDR2 SVGEGT. The CDR3 spans 17 residues. DNA for the CDR3: TGTGCCAGCAGTTCGGCGGCTAGCGGGAGTCGAAACAATGAGCAGTTCTTC. The encoded protein is CASSSAASGSRNNEQFF.

The chain joins TRBV12-3 or TRBV12-4 to TRBJ1-2; maybe TRBD1 (5 bases). The ends were cut back, 7 bases at V and 4 bases at J, with 16 bases in the middle. The CDR3 loop spans 14 amino acids. CDR3 region: CASTLGGAGYGYTF. The CDR3 bases are TGTGCCAGCACCCTCGGGGGTGCCGGCTATGGCTACACCTTC.

This clonotype showed up many times. The chain joins TRBV4-2 to TRBJ2-1; 8 bases agree with TRBD2. Germline lookup yields CDR1 LGHNA and CDR2 YNFKEQ. The CDR3 length is 16 residues. V was pared by 0 bases and J by 9 bases, with 10 bases of the junction left unmatched. The DNA for the CDR3 is TGTGCCAGCAGCCAAGACGGCGGGAGGAATTCGGGTGAGCAGTTCTTC. Amino acids: CASSQDGGRNSGEQFF.

The chain carries TRBV5-1 and TRBJ2-7; TRBD2 agrees at 11 bases. The junction had 4 bases not matched to a gene; V was cut back by 1 base and J by 1 base. The V gene's germline CDR1 is SGHRS and CDR2 YFSETQ. CDR3 length equals 16 residues. CDR3 DNA: TGCGCCAGCAGCTTGCCGCGACTAGCGGGGTCCTACGAGCAGTACTTC. Translation gives CASSLPRLAGSYEQYF.

This clonotype turned up a few times. The V gene is TRBV20-1, the J gene TRBJ2-3; 7 bases are a match to TRBD1. V dropped 6 bases and J dropped 4; count of bases not matched to a gene: 10. The length of the CDR3 is 14 residues. Germline CDR1 DFQATT, CDR2 SNEGSKA (reference sequence). CDR3 in DNA: TGCAGTGCCCGACTCGACAGGGTTTCAGATACGCAGTATTTT. As protein: CSARLDRVSDTQYF.

At least ten counts were recorded for this clonotype. The chain recombines TRBV5-1 with TRBJ2-7; 8 nucleotides agree with TRBD1. The germline V gene encodes CDR1 SGHRS and CDR2 YFSETQ. After removal of 0 bases from V and 5 bases from J, the junction contained 13 bases not matched to a gene. CDR3 length: 17 amino acids. CDR3 sequence reads: CASSLALGRQGADEQYF. In DNA form, the CDR3 reads TGCGCCAGCAGCTTGGCCCTGGGGCGGCAGGGGGCAGACGAGCAGTACTTC.

This clonotype was observed at least ten times. This chain connects TRBV7-2 to TRBJ2-2; D not resolved. Germline loops: CDR1 SGHTA, CDR2 FQGNSA. Trimming took off 1 base at V and 4 bases at J, with 10 bases between the two ends. The CDR3 is made up of 15 amino acids. The CDR3 DNA reads TGTGCCAGCAGCTTAGGTGTCGCGCGCACCGGGGAGCTGTTTTTT. It codes for CASSLGVARTGELFF.

This clonotype turned up a few times. The chain recombines TRBV7-9 with TRBJ1-2; 9 bases are a match to TRBD1. The germline V gene encodes CDR1 SEHNR and CDR2 FQNEAQ (reference sequence). This CDR3 comprises 13 residues. V lost 5 bases and J lost 4; bases outside the gene matches: 2. DNA of the CDR3: TGTGCCAGCAGCCGGGACAGGGTCTATGGCTACACCTTC. It yields the protein CASSRDRVYGYTF.